The 16 T cell receptor beta chains presented below share a single source sample, sequenced in a study of regulatory T cells in long-lasting Graves disease (dated by TCRdb to the early 2020s). The library relied on multiplex PCR. Sequencing used an Illumina HiSeq 4000. To build TCR beta libraries, CDR3 regions were amplified by Arm-PCR using iRepertoire HTBI primers. The raw public data were reprocessed by TCRdb itself: fastp quality trimming at Q25, MiXCR clonotype calling, in-frame beta chains only. Under each unique CDR3 protein, matching rows form one entry showing the most common genes and DNA. This sample comprises roughly 380,000 distinct CDR3 sequences, over 15% of them detected only once. The ten largest clonotypes hold roughly 30% of the sample. Explained via the paper, the time point label denotes: newly diagnosed GD, antithyroid drugs for less than 3 months. RNA was extracted from PBMCs in TRIzol for both TCR sequencing and RNA sequencing.

These data also formed part of another study, on T cells in Graves' hyperthyroidism and ophthalmopathy.

This material consisted of peripheral blood mononuclear cells (PBMCs), taken at new diagnosis, from a patient treated with antithyroid drugs. The receptor set was obtained from a man aged 35-49 years with Graves disease. Donor details come from another sample of the same person, matched by shared clones.

This sequence joins TRBV24-1 and TRBJ2-2; weak D call: TRBD1 (6 bases). V was shortened by 4 bases and J by 2 bases, with 16 bases between the two germline ends. This CDR3 is 17 amino acids long. CDR1 KGHDR and CDR2 SFDVKD come from the germline V gene. The CDR3 is CATSDPVDRPNTGELFF. The CDR3, as DNA: TGTGCCACCAGTGACCCCGTCGACAGGCCCAACACCGGGGAGCTGTTTTTT.

In this sample, this clonotype turned up many times. The rearrangement uses TRBV6-1 and TRBJ1-3; no definite D call. Trimming took 3 bases from V and 0 from J, leaving 9 bases between them. Germline values: CDR1 MNHNS, CDR2 SASEGT. This CDR3 has 15 amino acids. CDR3 amino acids: CASSDRVNSGNTIYF. In nucleotides, the CDR3 is TGTGCCAGCAGTGATCGGGTTAACTCTGGAAACACCATATATTTT.

This clonotype was counted at least ten times. V usage is TRBV24-1 and J usage is TRBJ1-2, with 9 nucleotides matching TRBD1. This CDR3 contains 14 residues. J was trimmed by 6 bases and V by 4 bases; bases with no gene match: 5. The germline CDR1 and CDR2 sequences are KGHDR and SFDVKD. CDR3 sequence (DNA): TGTGCCACCAGTGAAGCCGGGACAGGGCATGGCTACACCTTC. Translating it yields CATSEAGTGHGYTF.

This clonotype was detected ten times or more. V and J are TRBV20-1 and TRBJ2-2, with 8 positions matching TRBD1. Trimming took 0 bases from V and 6 from J; bases not matched to a gene: 6. The germline gives CDR1 DFQATT, CDR2 SNEGSKA (reference sequence). CDR3 size: 15 residues. CDR3 sequence reads: CSARDRTGWSGELFF. The CDR3 region has the DNA TGCAGTGCTAGAGATCGGACAGGGTGGTCCGGGGAGCTGTTTTTT.

The V and J genes are TRBV12-3 or TRBV12-4 and TRBJ1-3; unclear D gene. Trimming left V 2 bases short and J 9 bases short, with 17 bases between. This CDR3 has 15 residues. The CDR3 DNA reads as TGTGCCAGCAGTTTAATGGTAGGGCCCGGGGTCACCATATATTTT. It specifies CASSLMVGPGVTIYF.

The V gene is TRBV28, the J gene TRBJ2-3; TRBD1 matches at 7 bases. The CDR3 consists of 13 residues. V shed 11 bases and J 4 bases; nucleotides not matched to a gene: 9. Per germline, CDR1 MDHEN and CDR2 SYDVKM. The CDR3 DNA sequence: TGTGCCTGTACAGGGGTTCGGTCAGATACGCAGTATTTT. Residues: CACTGVRSDTQYF.

This clonotype has a count of ten or more. The DNA for the CDR3 is TGTGCCAGCAACCTCGGACAGGGTTACACTGAAGCTTTCTTT. Translating it yields CASNLGQGYTEAFF. The chain joins TRBV11-1 to TRBJ1-1; TRBD1 aligns across 8 bases. Trimming at V came to 7 bases and at J to 3 bases, leaving 7 bases not matched to a gene. Germline CDR1 is SGHAT and CDR2 is FQDESV (reference sequence). There are 14 residues in the CDR3.

The chain has TRBV27 and TRBJ1-1; TRBD1 aligns across 7 bases. The germline gives CDR1 MNHEY, CDR2 SMNVEV (reference sequence). The CDR3 is 15 residues long. The trim removed 6 bases at V and 0 bases at J, leaving 7 bases unmatched. DNA for the CDR3: TGTGCCAGCAGGGGGACAACAGGGGTGAACACTGAAGCTTTCTTT. Residues: CASRGTTGVNTEAFF.

CDR3 bases: TGTGCCAGTAGTATAGATGTGGATCAGCCCCAGCATTTT. Encoded protein: CASSIDVDQPQHF. The chain recombines TRBV19 with TRBJ1-5; D gene unclear. Germline lookup yields CDR1 LNHDA and CDR2 SQIVND (reference sequence). Between the trimmed V and J ends, which lost 0 bases and 5 bases, there was a span of 5 bases. The CDR3 loop spans 13 amino acids. Using reference TRBV19 and TRBJ1-5 for the parts outside the CDR3, the full variable domain is DGGITQSPKYLFRKEGQNVTLSCEQNLNHDAMYWYRQDPGQGLRLIYYSQIVNDFQKGDIAEGYSVSREKKESFPLTVTSAQKNPTAFYLCASSIDVDQPQHFGDGTRLSIL.

This clonotype was seen a handful of times. V gene TRBV28 combines with J gene TRBJ1-2; D is perhaps TRBD1 (5 bases). From germline, CDR1 is MDHEN and CDR2 SYDVKM. Between the trimmed V and J ends, which lost 4 bases and 2 bases, there was a span of 14 bases. The CDR3 sequence is 15 residues long. CDR3: CASSSPPGGNYGYTF. DNA of the CDR3: TGTGCCAGCAGTTCCCCCCCGGGGGGAAACTATGGCTACACCTTC.

The rearrangement links TRBV12-3 or TRBV12-4 to TRBJ1-1; no clear D gene. V lost 6 bases to trimming and J lost 1 base, with 12 bases between them. CDR3 length: 14 amino acids. This chain's CDR3 is CASSPTSTNTEAFF. The CDR3 nucleotides are TGTGCCAGCAGCCCCACCTCAACGAACACTGAAGCTTTCTTT.

At least ten counts were recorded for this clonotype. The chain recombines TRBV28 with TRBJ1-6, with D perhaps matching TRBD1 (5 bases). Trimming took off 6 bases at V and 9 bases at J, with 21 bases between the two ends. In germline, CDR1 is MDHEN, CDR2 SYDVKM. The CDR3 covers 16 residues. DNA for the CDR3: TGTGCCAGCAGGCCAGAAGGACACCGAAGAAGTTCACCCCTCCACTTT. The encoded protein is CASRPEGHRRSSPLHF.

The chain links TRBV18 to TRBJ2-5; no clear D gene. The CDR3 is made up of 13 amino acids. CDR1 is KGHSH, CDR2 LQKENI, per germline. Between the trimmed V and J ends, which lost 4 bases and 1 base, there was a span of 7 bases. The CDR3 protein is CASSRIGQETQYF. The CDR3 nucleotides are TGTGCCAGCTCACGTATAGGCCAAGAGACCCAGTACTTC.

The table lists this clonotype with many counts. The chain carries TRBV2 and TRBJ2-3; perhaps TRBD2 as D (6 bases). V was shortened by 2 bases and J by 4 bases, with 10 bases between the two germline ends. This CDR3 region has 14 residues. Germline-derived CDR1 and CDR2 are SNHLY and FYNNEI. CDR3 residues: CASSESAGSDTQYF. The CDR3 DNA follows: TGTGCCAGCAGTGAATCGGCGGGGTCAGATACGCAGTATTTT.

V gene TRBV7-3 combines with J gene TRBJ2-1; a weak D match, TRBD1 (5 bases). This CDR3 is 13 amino acids long. Germline V lookup: CDR1 SGHTA, CDR2 FQGTGA. V was shortened by 2 bases and J by 7 bases, with 9 bases between the two germline ends. CDR3: CASSLGASNEQFF. The CDR3, as DNA: TGTGCCAGCAGCTTAGGGGCGTCGAATGAGCAGTTCTTC.

The rearrangement uses TRBV6-2 or TRBV6-3 and TRBJ1-6; 7 bases line up with TRBD1. J lost 0 bases, V lost 6 bases, and 8 bases had no gene match. The CDR3 totals 17 residues. Germline V gene data show CDR1 as MNHEY and CDR2 as SVGEGT. CDR3: CASRRGDRGSYNSPLHF. CDR3 DNA sequence: TGTGCCAGCAGGAGAGGGGACAGAGGCTCCTATAATTCACCCCTCCACTTT.